The following is a T cell receptor (beta chain) sequence with its context. This clone was counted only a few times. Its antigen target is currently unknown. Base qualities are not recorded, but no much larger clone differs from it by a single base. This specimen belongs to a study of cytomegalovirus exposure and HLA in healthy donors (TCRdb year 2017). Study-level background: An earlier analysis of 587 of the donors reported about 290 Gb of sequence data and around 110 million unique TCR beta sequences from about 180 million T cells. HLA typing covered class I and class II loci at four-digit resolution. Because of strong linkage in the cohort, a few DR-DQ haplotypes were treated as single units for association and clustering. To decide whether each TCR beta V gene segment behaved as functional or pseudogenic, an earlier analysis of approximately 620 of the donors relied on high-throughput TCR beta sequencing. In addition to the first cohort of roughly 700 subjects, a separate validation cohort of 120 different subjects was used. Among roughly 400 genotyped donors of the cohort, an average of approximately 240,000 unique TCR beta nucleotide sequences was sequenced per donor, of which roughly 17% were non-productive. An early release covering over 500 HLA-typed donors comprised 300 to 350 gigabases of sequencing data and tens of millions of unique TCR sequences. In the later analysis, no new phenotypic data were used to find candidate immune exposures; instead, reliance was placed on TCR beta sequences and their occurrence across donors. In a later genetic analysis, genome-wide SNP genotypes for about three fifths of the 666 donors were used, and that subset was treated as a discovery cohort. A later analysis re-analyzed previously published TCR beta repertoires from 666 donors and added high-resolution HLA genotyping to study TCR occurrence patterns. High-throughput TCR immunosequencing, statistical association of individual TCRs with disease status, and machine learning were combined to predict cytomegalovirus infection status. Alongside the repertoire data, information on donor age, sex, ethnicity and CMV serostatus was compiled. Typing coverage differed by locus: A, B, C, DRB1 and DQB1 were typed in about 620-630 donors, DQA1 in approximately 520, DPA1 in nearly 610, and DPB1 in 450 to 490. All discovery cohort repertoires had been generated on a single sequencing platform. The aim of the study was to test whether cataloging public T cell receptors could identify signatures of past pathogen exposure. Of the roughly 410 genotyped donors, 70% to 90% were placed in the genetic ancestry cluster associated with self-reported Caucasian donors. The study used immunosequencing to profile the T cell repertoires of several hundred subjects and linked those repertoires to cytomegalovirus serostatus. Here is what the overall study found, with its caveats: Because counts were too low, roughly 17 rarely observed V segments, including chromosome 9 orphons, were left out of the earlier analysis of approximately 500 of the donors. Because HLA typing was missing for some donors at each locus, association tests included only the typed subset. According to a later analysis, most CMV-associated TCR beta chains appeared to be HLA-restricted, and the HLA associations seemed to be driven largely by CMV exposure. Linkage disequilibrium might explain the correlated functional status among segregating V segments, but an unknown experimental factor could not be ruled out. According to a later genetic analysis, donors in an Asian-associated ancestry cluster had fewer N-insertions in productive TCRs than the approximately 650-donor mean. Three of the identified cytomegalovirus-associated TCR beta chains were confirmed in vitro to be specific for cytomegalovirus antigens. The only immune exposure information available for the cohort was CMV serostatus. A later analysis reported that several top co-occurrence clusters appeared linked to parvovirus B19, influenza, CMV and Epstein-Barr virus. Some IMGT-functional V segments, including TRBV6-2 and TRBV6-3, could not be told apart with the 87-base-pair reads, so those segments were excluded. A further reported finding was that TCR beta sequences accurately predicted the HLA-A and HLA-B alleles for most subjects in the first cohort. It was suggested by the authors that the approach could potentially be generalized to other disease states and immunological phenotypes. V-gene and J-gene trimming of TCR beta chains was associated with a missense DCLRE1C variant in a later genetic analysis, and the association was replicated in an independent cohort. In an earlier analysis of some 500 of the donors, most TCR beta V segments appeared in productive rearrangements about 90% or about 30% of the time, broadly matching IMGT annotations. Only TCR beta chains were sequenced in this cohort, and the absence of alpha or paired-chain data limited detectable features. In the study, 150 to 200 TCR beta chains were listed as associated with cytomegalovirus. Sequencing depth was assumed to be roughly uniform across donors in the presence/absence analyses, though that assumption may not hold. A group of highly shared sequence variants was considered likely to be a technical artifact of the sequencing pipeline. When HLA alleles, especially DR and DQ, strongly co-occurred, TCR associations were difficult to assign to individual alleles. Cytomegalovirus status was reported to be diagnosed by the classifier with high specificity and sensitivity in both the original and validation cohorts. Across donors, most TCR sequences were observed very rarely, whereas some public TCRs were present in many individuals. In a later analysis, HLA-associated TCR beta chains showed more clonal expansion and lower generation probabilities than non-associated chains that were equally common. In a later analysis, the rate of TCR association differed among HLA loci, with DRB1 alleles having the most associated TCRs and HLA-C alleles having the fewest. A later analysis associated some 17,000 TCR beta sequences with specific HLA alleles at a false discovery rate of 0.05.

The protocol used for the library was the immunoSEQ multiplex PCR assay. For the multiplex PCR, a mixture combining 60 forward primers for TCR Vbeta segments and 13 reverse primers for TCR Jbeta segments was used. The CDR3 region of rearranged TCR beta genes was amplified from genomic DNA by a multiplex PCR assay. Amplified TCR beta libraries were sequenced as 87-base-pair reads on the Illumina HiSeq System. Regarding the original processing steps: Across the 500 to 850 repertoires, a later analysis counted some 80 million unique TCR beta chains, 8.5 million to 12 million of which were shared by at least two donors. A nearest-neighbor algorithm error-corrected the raw reads and collapsed the reads into unique sequences, merging closely related sequences to remove PCR and sequencing errors. To assign V, D and J gene segments, CDR3 sequences were aligned to IMGT reference sequences. Each retained sequence needed at least a six-nucleotide match to both a V gene segment and a J gene segment. Rearrangements were classified as productive when the CDR3 lacked stop codons and remained in frame with V and J, and all other rearrangements were classified as non-productive. Following IMGT convention, CDR3 was defined as the stretch from the second conserved V-encoded cysteine to the conserved J-encoded phenylalanine. Sequences without an unambiguous match to a single V gene segment were excluded from the earlier analysis of 500 to 700 of the donors. In an earlier analysis of several hundred of the donors, V segments were called functional above 56.7% productive rearrangements and were called segregating when the between-donor standard deviation exceeded 5%. To diagnose cytomegalovirus status from the catalog of TCR beta chain sequences, a statistical classification framework was built. A later analysis assigned V and J genes by comparing TCR nucleotide sequences with IMGT/GENE-DB human TR gene sequences. A later analysis assigned CDR3 sequences and most-parsimonious VDJ recombination scenarios with the TCRdist pipeline. In a later analysis, each TCR beta chain was defined by its CDR3 amino acid sequence together with its V-gene family, and reads lacking a unique V-gene family were excluded. To address suspected cross-contamination and a sequencing artifact, a later analysis removed 450 to 700 highly shared, low-generation-probability nucleotide sequences. In a later analysis, a clonal expansion index was calculated for each public chain from normalized within-repertoire ranks of inferred template counts. In a later analysis, generation probabilities were computed using a VDJ recombination model fitted to out-of-frame rearrangements, and the results were checked against IGoR. Hypergeometric tests were used in a later analysis to score TCR-TCR, TCR-HLA and TCR-CMV co-occurrence, with a repertoire-size bias correction applied to the TCR pairs. To estimate false discovery rates, a later analysis permuted the HLA or CMV assignments 20 times. A later analysis grouped co-occurring TCRs with DBSCAN, adding TCRdist sequence similarity when clustering within HLA-allele-positive subsets. Co-occurrence clustering excluded repertoires with fewer than 30,000 or more than 120,000 public chains, plus five with anomalous nucleotide sharing. Drawn from immuneACCESS, this table holds only the in-frame rearrangements with V and J called that TCRdb kept. Clones are partly lost; checked studies trace under half to an unresolved V gene and leave the rest unexplained. V and J calls and clone size follow that table, whereas D and trimming were derived from the DNA. In this sample the table shows some 120,000 clones, around 80% of which occur a single time. The top ten clones comprise around 0.92% of the sample.

The cohort comprised hundreds of healthy bone marrow donors. At the time of sampling, all cohort members were nominally healthy, though unrecorded immune exposures were likely present. CMV serostatus was positive for 289 and negative for about 55% of the roughly 670 cohort members, and was not recorded for this donor. Each donor provided a peripheral blood sample, and peripheral blood mononuclear cells were used for TCR beta sequencing. Genomic DNA extraction from the blood cell samples was performed with the Qiagen DNeasy Blood Extraction Kit. The CDR3 measures 15 amino acids from cysteine to phenylalanine. The sequence is cut down to CDR3 DNA, 45 bases in frame from base 1. CDR1 MNHNS and CDR2 SASEGT are derived from the germline V gene. V and J lose 1 base and 2 bases, and a span of 12 bases separates them.

Recombination joined TRBV6-1 with TRBJ2-7; the D gene is perhaps TRBD1, from 5 matching bases. Sequencing used PBMCs. The sequence was obtained from a human donor in good health. CDR3 loop: CASSEDPRDPYEQYF. Read as DNA, the sequence is TGTGCCAGCAGTGAAGATCCCAGGGATCCCTACGAGCAGTACTTC.